The rows below give T cell receptor beta chains drawn from one sample of a study of T cell clusters in autoimmune cytopenias. From its re-call of the multiplex PCR reads, TCRdb lists each CDR3 protein once, without DNA. The sample data list just under 1,500 distinct CDR3 sequences. The data also belong to a second study, concerning T cell repertoires in aging, cancer and after chemotherapy.

The sequenced material came from peripheral blood. These receptors originate from a human donor in good health. CDR3s include the opening cysteine and the closing phenylalanine or tryptophan. Not every row has a clone size; where given, it reads once, few, many or a size class.

v_call	clone_size	j_call	cdr3_aa
TRBV30	medium-sized	TRBJ2-7	CAWSVSGNEQYF
TRBV6-2/TRBV6-3	-	TRBJ2-3	CASSLTGTITDTQYF
TRBV27	large	TRBJ2-7	CASSPSTGVSEQYF
TRBV20-1	-	TRBJ2-1	CSARKRLAGHNEQFF
TRBV6-5	-	TRBJ2-5	CASTQGLFQETQYF
TRBV2	-	TRBJ2-1	CASRPGTSGSREQFF
TRBV13	large	TRBJ2-1	CASSLSGGGSYNEQFF
TRBV30	large	TRBJ1-5	CAWKDRGPRNQPQHF
TRBV5-4	medium-sized	TRBJ2-2	CASTLTGVLNTGELFF
TRBV12-3/TRBV12-4	medium-sized	TRBJ1-3	CASGPGAAGNTIYF
TRBV7-2	-	TRBJ1-6	CASSLHPGGNNSPLHF
TRBV7-6	large	TRBJ2-1	CASSLGGFYNEQFF
TRBV30	large	TRBJ2-2	CAWLTYTGELFF
TRBV24-1	medium-sized	TRBJ2-7	CATSDARGQGRGEQYF
TRBV19	large	TRBJ1-2	CASSQANRGHEYGYTF
TRBV18	medium-sized	TRBJ2-1	CASSPPGGAVRNEQFF
TRBV30	large	TRBJ2-7	CAWRTGVGSYEQYF
TRBV5-1	-	TRBJ2-6	CASSPEVTRGANVLTF
TRBV18	medium-sized	TRBJ1-1	CASSPPWGGGNTEAFF
TRBV27	medium-sized	TRBJ1-1	CASSFSGPTNTEAFF